Listed below are T cell receptor beta chains from one sample, sequenced in a study of blood T cell repertoires in COVID-19. Measured with immunoSEQ multiplex PCR; TCRdb has only the in-frame clones, and not every one. The table has a few hundred thousand clones, 84% seen once. Sequencing used peripheral blood. Receptors originate from a man aged 35 to 55 who had recovered from COVID-19. CDR3s include the opening cysteine and the closing phenylalanine or tryptophan. A D gene is named only where the DNA matches it firmly. Only some rows state a clone size, as once, few, many or a class for expanded clones.

clone size | D gene | J gene | V gene | CDR3 protein | CDR3 DNA
NA | TRBD2 | TRBJ2-7 | TRBV7-2 | CASSSGASGGFYEQYF | TGTGCCAGCAGCTCAGGGGCTAGCGGGGGCTTCTACGAGCAGTACTTC
NA | NA | TRBJ2-7 | TRBV7-2 | CASSLVGGTYEQYF | TGTGCCAGCAGCTTAGTGGGGGGAACCTACGAGCAGTACTTC
NA | NA | TRBJ1-1 | TRBV6-5 | CASSSHRVEAFF | TGTGCCAGCAGTTCCCACAGGGTTGAAGCTTTCTTT
few | NA | TRBJ1-1 | TRBV6-2/TRBV6-3 | CASSSSQGVATEAFF | TGTGCCAGCAGTTCCTCACAGGGAGTGGCGACTGAAGCTTTCTTT
NA | NA | TRBJ2-7 | TRBV19 | CASSMIPQYEQYF | TGTGCCAGTAGTATGATACCGCAGTACGAGCAGTACTTC
once | TRBD1 | TRBJ1-2 | TRBV9 | CASSVAIGQEYGYTF | TGTGCCAGCAGCGTAGCTATTGGACAGGAGTATGGCTACACCTTC
NA | NA | TRBJ1-5 | TRBV7-2 | CASSPGPSYNQPQHF | TGTGCCAGCAGCCCCGGGCCTAGCTACAATCAGCCCCAGCATTTT
NA | TRBD1 | TRBJ2-1 | TRBV29-1 | CSVDGTGGFENEQFF | TGCAGCGTTGACGGGACAGGGGGTTTTGAGAATGAGCAGTTCTTC
many | TRBD2 | TRBJ2-2 | TRBV7-8 | CASSLILAGVPGELFF | TGTGCCAGCAGCTTAATACTAGCGGGAGTGCCCGGGGAGCTGTTTTTT
once | NA | TRBJ1-2 | TRBV10-3 | CATNGVDYGYTF | TGTGCCACCAACGGTGTGGACTATGGCTACACCTTC
once | NA | TRBJ1-6 | TRBV7-9 | CASSPGGALSPLHF | TGTGCCAGCAGCCCCGGAGGCGCCCTTTCACCCCTCCACTTT
once | TRBD1 | TRBJ1-3 | TRBV5-1 | CASSLKLTGTGNTIYF | TGCGCCAGCAGCTTAAAATTGACAGGGACTGGAAACACCATATATTTT
NA | NA | TRBJ1-2 | TRBV4-1 | CASTLGSALNYGYTF | TGCGCCAGCACTCTCGGCAGCGCCCTTAACTATGGCTACACCTTC
few | NA | TRBJ1-1 | TRBV19 | CASSKERGFRAFF | TGTGCCAGTAGTAAGGAACGAGGCTTTAGGGCTTTCTTT
NA | NA | TRBJ2-2 | TRBV7-9 | CASTMGDRDTGELFF | TGTGCCAGCACCATGGGTGACAGAGACACCGGGGAGCTGTTTTTT
NA | TRBD1 | TRBJ1-4 | TRBV27 | CASNLPGTVNEKLFF | TGTGCCAGCAATCTTCCCGGGACAGTCAATGAAAAACTGTTTTTT
NA | NA | TRBJ1-5 | TRBV6-5 | CASTFRQANQPQHF | TGTGCCAGCACCTTTCGACAGGCCAATCAGCCCCAGCATTTT
NA | TRBD1 | TRBJ1-2 | TRBV24-1 | CATSETADRASYGYTF | TGTGCCACCAGTGAAACGGCTGACAGGGCTAGCTATGGCTACACCTTC
NA | NA | TRBJ2-7 | TRBV20-1 | CSASVGRVASYEQYF | TGCAGTGCTAGTGTCGGCAGGGTGGCGTCCTACGAGCAGTACTTC
NA | NA | TRBJ1-1 | TRBV7-2 | CATSLRGIGTEAFF | TGTGCCACTTCATTGAGGGGGATTGGTACTGAAGCTTTCTTT
NA | TRBD2 | TRBJ2-7 | TRBV10-2 | CASSAGRAGEQYF | TGCGCCAGCAGTGCCGGGAGGGCTGGCGAGCAGTACTTC
NA | TRBD1 | TRBJ1-2 | TRBV7-2 | CASSYQGAYGYTF | TGTGCCAGCAGCTACCAGGGGGCCTATGGCTACACCTTC
NA | TRBD1 | TRBJ1-4 | TRBV6-2/TRBV6-3 | CASSYPGQLFF | TGTGCCAGCAGTTACCCGGGACAGCTGTTTTTT
NA | NA | TRBJ2-3 | TRBV7-8 | CASSLGGAGTDTQYF | TGTGCCAGCAGCTTAGGTGGAGCTGGCACAGATACGCAGTATTTT
NA | TRBD1 | TRBJ1-1 | TRBV4-1 | CASSQPTGATEAFF | TGCGCCAGCAGCCAACCAACAGGGGCCACTGAAGCTTTCTTT
NA | NA | TRBJ1-2 | TRBV5-4 | CASTPDQGRGYTF | TGTGCCAGCACCCCGGACCAGGGGCGAGGCTACACCTTC
NA | NA | TRBJ2-7 | TRBV5-5 | CASSEEYQLLGEQYF | TGTGCCAGCAGCGAGGAGTACCAGCTCCTCGGCGAGCAGTACTTC
NA | NA | TRBJ2-5 | TRBV20-1 | CSADDRGTQYF | TGCAGTGCGGACGACCGGGGGACCCAGTACTTC
NA | TRBD1 | TRBJ1-6 | TRBV18 | CASSLYSGTGNNSPLHF | TGTGCCAGCTCACTTTACTCCGGGACAGGGAATAATTCACCCCTCCACTTT
NA | NA | TRBJ2-1 | TRBV14 | CASSPRVNYNEQFF | TGTGCCAGCAGCCCCCGTGTTAACTACAATGAGCAGTTCTTC
NA | NA | TRBJ1-1 | TRBV19 | CASSIAGIQAFF | TGTGCCAGTAGTATAGCAGGAATCCAAGCTTTCTTT
NA | TRBD2 | TRBJ2-1 | TRBV5-4 | CASSTRLAGELEQFF | TGTGCCAGCAGCACCCGACTAGCGGGAGAGCTTGAGCAGTTCTTC
NA | NA | TRBJ2-7 | TRBV5-5 | CASSLKQGFISYEQYF | TGTGCCAGCAGCTTGAAACAGGGTTTTATCTCCTACGAGCAGTACTTC
NA | NA | TRBJ2-3 | TRBV7-6 | CASSFGPDRGDTQYF | TGTGCCAGCAGCTTTGGACCTGATCGGGGAGATACGCAGTATTTT
NA | TRBD1 | TRBJ2-3 | TRBV30 | CAWSEGQTDTQYF | TGTGCCTGGAGTGAGGGACAGACAGATACGCAGTATTTT
once | NA | TRBJ2-3 | TRBV6-5 | CASLAEGTDTQYF | TGTGCCAGCTTAGCGGAGGGGACAGATACGCAGTATTTT
NA | NA | TRBJ2-1 | TRBV7-9 | CASSLDSFEQFF | TGTGCCAGCAGCTTAGATTCCTTTGAGCAGTTCTTC
NA | TRBD1 | TRBJ1-2 | TRBV6-2/TRBV6-3 | CASSYSRTGVYGYTF | TGTGCCAGCAGTTACTCGAGGACAGGGGTGTATGGCTACACCTTC
NA | NA | TRBJ2-5 | TRBV6-2/TRBV6-3 | CASSYFRGETQYF | TGTGCCAGCAGTTACTTCAGGGGAGAGACCCAGTACTTC
NA | NA | TRBJ1-2 | TRBV7-8 | CASSLETANYGYTF | TGTGCCAGCAGCTTAGAGACAGCTAACTATGGCTACACCTTC
NA | TRBD1 | TRBJ1-5 | TRBV12-5 | CARRDRIPQPQHF | TGTGCTCGCCGGGACAGGATCCCCCAACCCCAGCATTTT
once | NA | TRBJ1-1 | TRBV7-9 | CASSLGGLEAFF | TGTGCCAGCAGCTTAGGAGGGTTAGAAGCTTTCTTT
once | TRBD1 | TRBJ1-1 | TRBV20-1 | CSASHPRQGNTEAFF | TGCAGTGCTAGTCACCCCCGACAGGGTAACACTGAAGCTTTCTTT
few | TRBD1 | TRBJ2-7 | TRBV2 | CATRPGTGVGEQYF | TGTGCCACACGCCCCGGGACAGGGGTCGGCGAGCAGTACTTC
NA | TRBD1 | TRBJ1-2 | TRBV5-5 | CASSLAGGVYYGYTF | TGTGCCAGCAGCTTGGCAGGGGGCGTTTATTATGGCTACACCTTC
NA | TRBD1 | TRBJ2-1 | TRBV9 | CASSEGTGTVSYNEQFF | TGTGCCAGCAGCGAGGGGACAGGGACTGTCTCCTACAATGAGCAGTTCTTC
few | NA | TRBJ2-3 | TRBV3-1/TRBV3-2 | CASSQWGRSTDTQYF | TGTGCCAGCAGCCAATGGGGCAGGAGCACAGATACGCAGTATTTT
NA | TRBD2 | TRBJ2-7 | TRBV19 | CASSWGTMGEYEQYF | TGTGCCAGTAGTTGGGGGACTATGGGAGAATACGAGCAGTACTTC